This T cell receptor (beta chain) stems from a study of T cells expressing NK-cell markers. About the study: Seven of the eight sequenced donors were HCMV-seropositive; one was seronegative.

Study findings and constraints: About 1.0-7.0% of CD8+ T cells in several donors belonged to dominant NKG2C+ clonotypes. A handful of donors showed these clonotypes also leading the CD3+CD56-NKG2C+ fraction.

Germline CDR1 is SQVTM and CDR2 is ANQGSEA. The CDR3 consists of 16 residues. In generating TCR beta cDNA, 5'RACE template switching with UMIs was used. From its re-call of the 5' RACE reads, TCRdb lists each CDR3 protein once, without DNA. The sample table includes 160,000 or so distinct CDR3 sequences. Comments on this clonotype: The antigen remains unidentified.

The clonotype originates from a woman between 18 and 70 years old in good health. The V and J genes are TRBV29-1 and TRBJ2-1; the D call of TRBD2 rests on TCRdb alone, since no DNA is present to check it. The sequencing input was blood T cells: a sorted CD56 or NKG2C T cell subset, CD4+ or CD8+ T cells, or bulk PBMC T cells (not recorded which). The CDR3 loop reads CSVEGVHSGVGNEQFF.